The source of this TCR beta chain is a study of identical twins. The cDNA had a unique molecular identifier and a template-switch universal primer site. TCRdb recomputed calls from the 5' RACE reads with MiXCR, one row per CDR3 protein. Counted here are 300,000 or so distinct CDR3 sequences, less than 9.5% occurring once; the ten biggest clones make up approximately 6.5%. This clonotype was found a few times. Germline lookup yields CDR1 DFQATT and CDR2 SNEGSKA (reference sequence). Unmatched junction bases numbered 3, after V lost 6 bases and J lost 5 bases. The CDR3 loop spans 13 amino acids. These data also featured in a second study, about yellow fever vaccine responses in identical twins.

The receptor's source is a woman aged 18-29 years in good health. What was sequenced was CD8+ T cells sorted from blood. The genes are TRBV20-1 and TRBJ1-6; 8 bases map to TRBD1. The CDR3 nucleotides read TGCAGTGCCCCGACAGGGGATAATTCACCCCTCCACTTT. It codes for CSAPTGDNSPLHF.